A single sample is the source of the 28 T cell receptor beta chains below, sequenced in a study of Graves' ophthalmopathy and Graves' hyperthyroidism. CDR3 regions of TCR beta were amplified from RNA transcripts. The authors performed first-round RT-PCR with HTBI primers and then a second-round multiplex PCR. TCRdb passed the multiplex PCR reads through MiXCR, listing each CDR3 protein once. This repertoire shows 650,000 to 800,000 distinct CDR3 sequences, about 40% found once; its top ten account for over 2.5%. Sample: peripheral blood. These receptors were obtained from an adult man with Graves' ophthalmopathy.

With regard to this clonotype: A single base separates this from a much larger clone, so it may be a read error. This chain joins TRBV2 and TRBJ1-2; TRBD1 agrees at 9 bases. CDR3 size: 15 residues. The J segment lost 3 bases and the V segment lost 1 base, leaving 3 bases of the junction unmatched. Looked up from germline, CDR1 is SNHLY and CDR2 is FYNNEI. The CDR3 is CASSEGGQGDYGYTF. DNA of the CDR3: TGTGCCAGCAGTGAAGGGGGACAGGGAGACTATGGCTACACCTTC.

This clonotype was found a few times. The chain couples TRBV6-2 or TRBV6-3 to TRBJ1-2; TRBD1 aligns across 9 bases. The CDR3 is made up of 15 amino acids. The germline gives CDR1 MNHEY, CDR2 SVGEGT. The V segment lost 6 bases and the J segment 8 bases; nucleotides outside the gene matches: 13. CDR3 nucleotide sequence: TGTGCCAGCAGCGAACTCACCGGGACAGGGTCGGGCTACACCTTC. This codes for CASSELTGTGSGYTF.

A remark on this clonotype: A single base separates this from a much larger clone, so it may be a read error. The CDR3 DNA sequence: TGTGCCATCAGTGAGGCTGGCGGGGGTGACGGGGAGCTGTTTTTT. Translation: CAISEAGGGDGELFF. The chain carries TRBV10-3 and TRBJ2-2; 7 bases align to TRBD2. The V and J ends lost 2 bases and 7 bases, in that order; junction bases with no gene match: 7. The CDR3 spans 15 residues. CDR1 is ENHRY, CDR2 SYGVKD, per germline.

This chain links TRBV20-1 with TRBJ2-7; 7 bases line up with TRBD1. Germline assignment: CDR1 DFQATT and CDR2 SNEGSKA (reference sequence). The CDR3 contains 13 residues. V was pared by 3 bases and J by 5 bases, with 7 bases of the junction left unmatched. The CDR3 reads CSARVRGLHEQYF. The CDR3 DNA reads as TGCAGTGCTAGGGTCAGGGGGTTACACGAGCAGTACTTC.

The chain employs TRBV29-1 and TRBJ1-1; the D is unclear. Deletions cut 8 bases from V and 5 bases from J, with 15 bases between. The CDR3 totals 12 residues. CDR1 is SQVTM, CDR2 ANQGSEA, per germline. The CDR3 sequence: CSSSGRVTEAFF. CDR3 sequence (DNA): TGCAGCAGTTCCGGACGGGTGACTGAAGCTTTCTTT.

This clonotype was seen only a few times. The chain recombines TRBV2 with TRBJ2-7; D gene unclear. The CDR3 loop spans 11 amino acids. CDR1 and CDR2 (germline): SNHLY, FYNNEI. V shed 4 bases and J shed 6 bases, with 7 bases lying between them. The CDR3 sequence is CASSVYCEQYF. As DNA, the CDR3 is TGTGCCAGCAGTGTTTATTGCGAGCAGTACTTC.

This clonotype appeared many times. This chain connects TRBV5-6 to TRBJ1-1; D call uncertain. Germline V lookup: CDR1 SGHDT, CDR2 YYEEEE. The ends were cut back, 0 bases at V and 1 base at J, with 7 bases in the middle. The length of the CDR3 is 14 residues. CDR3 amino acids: CASSLDRQNTEAFF. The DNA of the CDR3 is TGTGCCAGCAGCTTGGATCGGCAGAACACTGAAGCTTTCTTT.

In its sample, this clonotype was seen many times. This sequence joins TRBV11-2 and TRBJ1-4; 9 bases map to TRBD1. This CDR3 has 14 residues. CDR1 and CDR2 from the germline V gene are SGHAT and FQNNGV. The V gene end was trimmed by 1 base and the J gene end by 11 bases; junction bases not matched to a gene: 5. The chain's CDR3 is CASSLADRGKKLFF. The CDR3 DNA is TGTGCCAGCAGCTTAGCGGACAGGGGAAAGAAACTGTTTTTT.

CDR3 loop: CASTTGGGSYEQYF. In nucleotides, the CDR3 is TGTGCCAGCACCACAGGGGGCGGCTCCTACGAGCAGTACTTC. The chain recombines TRBV2 with TRBJ2-7, with 9 bases fitting TRBD1. The germline V gene encodes CDR1 SNHLY and CDR2 FYNNEI. The CDR3 is 14 residues long. V lost 7 bases to trimming and J lost 0 bases; unmatched junction nucleotides: 4.

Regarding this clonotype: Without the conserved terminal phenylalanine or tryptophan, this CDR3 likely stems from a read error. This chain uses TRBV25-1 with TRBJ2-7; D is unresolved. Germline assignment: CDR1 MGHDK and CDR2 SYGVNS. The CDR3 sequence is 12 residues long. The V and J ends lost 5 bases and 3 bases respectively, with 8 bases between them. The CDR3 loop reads CASSLSGYEQYL. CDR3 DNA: TGTGCCAGCAGTTTAAGTGGCTACGAGCAGTACCTC.

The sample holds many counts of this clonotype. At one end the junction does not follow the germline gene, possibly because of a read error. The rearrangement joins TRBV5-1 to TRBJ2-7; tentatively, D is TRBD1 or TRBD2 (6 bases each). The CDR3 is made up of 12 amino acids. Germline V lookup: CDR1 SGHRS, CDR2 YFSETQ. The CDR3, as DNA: TGTGCCAGCAGCTTAGGGGGGAGCGAGCAGTACTTC. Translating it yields CASSLGGSEQYF.

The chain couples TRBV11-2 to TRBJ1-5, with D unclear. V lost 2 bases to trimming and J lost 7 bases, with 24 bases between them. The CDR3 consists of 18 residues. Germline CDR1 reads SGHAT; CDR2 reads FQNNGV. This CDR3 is CASSLRERGLAVTQPQHF. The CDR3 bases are TGTGCCAGCAGCTTAAGGGAACGGGGTCTCGCGGTTACGCAGCCCCAGCATTTT.

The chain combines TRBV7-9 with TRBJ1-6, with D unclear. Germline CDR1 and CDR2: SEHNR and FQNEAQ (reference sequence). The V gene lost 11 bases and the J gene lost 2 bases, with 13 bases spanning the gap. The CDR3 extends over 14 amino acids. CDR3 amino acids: CAWSIGTYNSPLHF. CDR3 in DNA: TGTGCCTGGAGTATAGGGACCTATAATTCACCCCTCCACTTT. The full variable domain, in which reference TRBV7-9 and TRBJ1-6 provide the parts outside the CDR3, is DTGVSQNPRHKITKRGQNVTFRCDPISEHNRLYWYRQTLGQGPEFLTYFQNEAQLEKSRLLSDRFSAERPKGSFSTLEIQRTEQGDSAMYLCAWSIGTYNSPLHFGNGTRLTVT.

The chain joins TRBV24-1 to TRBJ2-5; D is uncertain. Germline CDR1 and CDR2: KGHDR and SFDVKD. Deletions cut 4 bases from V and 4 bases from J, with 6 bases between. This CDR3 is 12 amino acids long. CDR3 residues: CATSENGETQYF. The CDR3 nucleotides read TGTGCCACCAGTGAAAATGGAGAGACCCAGTACTTC.

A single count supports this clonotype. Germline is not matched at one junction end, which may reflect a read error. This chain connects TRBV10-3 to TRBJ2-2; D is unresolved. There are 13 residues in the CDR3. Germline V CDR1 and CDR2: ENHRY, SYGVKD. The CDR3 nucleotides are TGTGCCAGCAGTTATATGTACACCGGGGAGCTGTTTTTT. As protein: CASSYMYTGELFF.

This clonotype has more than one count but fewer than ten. In DNA, the CDR3 is TGTGCCAGCAGTTACGACAATTCGAACACTGAAGCTTTCTTT. This sequence encodes CASSYDNSNTEAFF. This rearrangement joins TRBV6-5 to TRBJ1-1; no reliable D call. The V end lost 2 bases, the J end lost 1 base, and 8 bases lay between the germline ends. The CDR3 covers 14 residues. Looked up from germline, CDR1 is MNHEY and CDR2 is SVGAGI.

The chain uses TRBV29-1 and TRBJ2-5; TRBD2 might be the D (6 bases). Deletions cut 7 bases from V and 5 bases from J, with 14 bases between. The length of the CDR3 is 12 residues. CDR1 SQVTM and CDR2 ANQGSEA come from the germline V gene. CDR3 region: CSARLGSETQYF. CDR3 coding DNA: TGCAGCGCTCGACTCGGGAGCGAGACCCAGTACTTC.

The CDR3 region has the DNA TGTGCCAGCAGCCTCCTTGCGGGTTACTCCTACGAGCAGTACTTC. Protein: CASSLLAGYSYEQYF. The V call is TRBV11-2, the J call TRBJ2-7, with D possibly matching TRBD2 (5 bases). The CDR3 has 15 residues. CDR1 is SGHAT and CDR2 is FQNNGV in the germline V gene. V lost 5 bases to trimming and J lost 0 bases, with 14 bases between them.

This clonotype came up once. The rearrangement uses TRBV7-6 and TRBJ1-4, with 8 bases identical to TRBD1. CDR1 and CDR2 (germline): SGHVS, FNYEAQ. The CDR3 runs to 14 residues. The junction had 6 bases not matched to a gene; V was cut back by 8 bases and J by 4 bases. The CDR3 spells CASGGTGHNEKLFF. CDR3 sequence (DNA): TGTGCCAGCGGGGGGACAGGCCATAATGAAAAACTGTTTTTT.

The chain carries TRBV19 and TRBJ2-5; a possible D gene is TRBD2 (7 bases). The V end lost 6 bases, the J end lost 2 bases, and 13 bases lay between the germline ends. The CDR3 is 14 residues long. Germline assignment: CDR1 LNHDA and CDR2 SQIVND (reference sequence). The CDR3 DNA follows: TGTGCCAGTAGGGGGGGGCGCGGTCAAGAGACCCAGTACTTC. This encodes CASRGGRGQETQYF.

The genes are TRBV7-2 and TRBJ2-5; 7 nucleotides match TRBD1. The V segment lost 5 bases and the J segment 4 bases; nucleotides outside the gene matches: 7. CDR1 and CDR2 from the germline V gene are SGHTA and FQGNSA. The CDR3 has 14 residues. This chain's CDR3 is CASSGGGQAETQYF. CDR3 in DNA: TGTGCCAGCAGCGGAGGTGGACAGGCAGAGACCCAGTACTTC.

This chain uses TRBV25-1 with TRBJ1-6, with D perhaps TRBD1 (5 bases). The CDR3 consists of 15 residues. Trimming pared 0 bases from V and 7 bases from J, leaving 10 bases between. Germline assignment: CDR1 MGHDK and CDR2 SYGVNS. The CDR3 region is CASSEYQGVNSPLHF. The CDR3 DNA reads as TGTGCCAGCAGTGAATACCAGGGAGTCAATTCACCCCTCCACTTT. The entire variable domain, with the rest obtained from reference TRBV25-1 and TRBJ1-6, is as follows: EADIYQTPRYLVIGTGKKITLECSQTMGHDKMYWYQQDPGMELHLIHYSYGVNSTEKGDLSSESTVSRIRTEHFPLTLESARPSHTSQYLCASSEYQGVNSPLHFGNGTRLTVT.

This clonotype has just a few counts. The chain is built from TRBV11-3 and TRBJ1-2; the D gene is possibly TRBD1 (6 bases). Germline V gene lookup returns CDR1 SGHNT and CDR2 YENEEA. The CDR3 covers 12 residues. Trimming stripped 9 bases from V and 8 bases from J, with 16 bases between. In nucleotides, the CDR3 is TGTGCCAGGCCCCCGACAGGAAGGGGCTACACCTTC. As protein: CARPPTGRGYTF.

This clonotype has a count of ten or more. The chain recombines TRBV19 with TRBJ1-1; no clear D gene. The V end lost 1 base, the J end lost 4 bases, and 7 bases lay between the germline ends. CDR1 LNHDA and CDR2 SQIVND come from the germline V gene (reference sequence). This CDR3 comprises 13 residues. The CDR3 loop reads CASSIGQRTEAFF. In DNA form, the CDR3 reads TGTGCCAGTAGTATAGGACAACGCACTGAAGCTTTCTTT.

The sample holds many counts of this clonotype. CDR3 protein: CASSVDQGSGELFF. The CDR3 DNA follows: TGTGCCAGCAGCGTGGATCAGGGGTCAGGGGAGCTGTTTTTT. The chain has TRBV9 and TRBJ2-2, with D tentatively TRBD1 (6 bases). The CDR3 length is 14 residues. Per the germline V gene, CDR1 is SGDLS and CDR2 is YYNGEE. Trimming stripped 2 bases from V and 8 bases from J, with 13 bases between.

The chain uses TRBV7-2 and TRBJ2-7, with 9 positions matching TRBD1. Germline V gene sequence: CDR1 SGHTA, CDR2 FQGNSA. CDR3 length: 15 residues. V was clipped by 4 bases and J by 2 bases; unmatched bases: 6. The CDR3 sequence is CASSSQGQGAYEQYF. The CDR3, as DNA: TGTGCCAGCAGCTCCCAGGGACAGGGAGCCTACGAGCAGTACTTC.

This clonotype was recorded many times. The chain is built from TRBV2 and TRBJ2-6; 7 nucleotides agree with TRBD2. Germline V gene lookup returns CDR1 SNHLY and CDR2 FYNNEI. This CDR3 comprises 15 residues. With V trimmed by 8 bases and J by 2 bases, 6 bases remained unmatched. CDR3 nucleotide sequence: TGTGCCAGCTGGGGGGGAAGAGCTGGGGCCAACGTCCTGACTTTC. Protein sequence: CASWGGRAGANVLTF.

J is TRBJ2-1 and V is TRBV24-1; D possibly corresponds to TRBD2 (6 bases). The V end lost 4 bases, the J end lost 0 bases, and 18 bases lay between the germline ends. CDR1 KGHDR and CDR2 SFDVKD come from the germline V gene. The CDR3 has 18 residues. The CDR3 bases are TGTGCCACCAGTGACCCACGAGCAGCTAGCGTCTCCTACAATGAGCAGTTCTTC. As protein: CATSDPRAASVSYNEQFF.